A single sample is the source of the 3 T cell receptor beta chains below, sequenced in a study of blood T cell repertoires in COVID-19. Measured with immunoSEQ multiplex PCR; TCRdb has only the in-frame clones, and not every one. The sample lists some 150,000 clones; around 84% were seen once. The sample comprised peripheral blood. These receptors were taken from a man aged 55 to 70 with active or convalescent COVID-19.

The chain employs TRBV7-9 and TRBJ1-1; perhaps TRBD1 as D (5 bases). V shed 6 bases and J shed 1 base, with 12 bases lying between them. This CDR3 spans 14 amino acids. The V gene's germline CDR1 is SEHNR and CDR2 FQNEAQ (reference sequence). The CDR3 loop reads CASSLGGSNTEAFF. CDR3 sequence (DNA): TGTGCCAGCAGTCTGGGGGGATCGAACACTGAAGCTTTCTTT.

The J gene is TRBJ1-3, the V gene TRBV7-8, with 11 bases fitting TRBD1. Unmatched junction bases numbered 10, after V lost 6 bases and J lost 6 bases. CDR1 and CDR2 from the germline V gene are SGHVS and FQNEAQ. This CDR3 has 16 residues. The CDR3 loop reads CASRTEDRGPVNTIYF. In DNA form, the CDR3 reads TGTGCCAGCAGAACCGAGGACAGGGGGCCCGTAAACACCATATATTTT.

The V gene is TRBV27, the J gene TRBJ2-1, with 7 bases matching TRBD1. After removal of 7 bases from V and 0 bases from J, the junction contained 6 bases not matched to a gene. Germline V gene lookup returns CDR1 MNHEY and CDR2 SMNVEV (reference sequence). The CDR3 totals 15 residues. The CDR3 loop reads CASNRQGASYNEQFF. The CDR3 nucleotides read TGTGCCAGCAATAGACAGGGCGCCTCCTACAATGAGCAGTTCTTC.